A selection of T cell receptor beta chains follows, all from one sample in a study of T cell repertoires in cytomegalovirus infection. Using its own MiXCR run on the reads, TCRdb lists one record per CDR3 protein. The table records some 300,000 distinct CDR3 sequences, roughly a sixth of them present only once. The sequenced material came from PBMCs. The receptors shown here come from a human donor in good health (CMV status not recorded). Some clones in this sample may be carry-over from other donors' samples. CDR3s include the opening cysteine and the closing phenylalanine or tryptophan. D genes are given only for firm matches. Part of the rows lack a size; the others show once, few, many or a class for expanded clones.

NA many TRBJ1-1 TRBV7-2 TGTGCCAGCAGCCTCGGACCGAGGGGCAGTGAAGCTTTCTTT CASSLGPRGSEAFF
NA many TRBJ2-2 TRBV5-4 TGTGCCAGCAGCTTGGAGCCTGCGGGCTCCGGGGAGCTGTTTTTT CASSLEPAGSGELFF
TRBD1 NA TRBJ1-2 TRBV20-1 TGCAGTGCAGCAGGGACAGGGGGCGACTATGGCTACACCTTC CSAAGTGGDYGYTF
TRBD1 many TRBJ1-5 TRBV7-2 TGTGCCAGCAGCCGGGGGGGAGGGGGCGGAAATCAGCCCCAGCATTTT CASSRGGGGGNQPQHF
TRBD1 few TRBJ1-6 TRBV7-6 TGTGCCAGCAGCTCCACCGGGACAGGGTGGCAACCCCTCCACTTT CASSSTGTGWQPLHF
NA many TRBJ2-3 TRBV7-9 TGTGCCAGCAGCCCAAGGGGGTCCACCACAGATACGCAGTATTTT CASSPRGSTTDTQYF
NA many TRBJ2-5 TRBV7-6 TGTGCCAGCAGCTTCCACAGTGGGAATACCTACCAAGAGACCCAGTACTTC CASSFHSGNTYQETQYF
NA NA TRBJ2-3 TRBV2 TGTGCCAGCAGTGTTTTTGGGACAACTAACACAGATACGCAGTATTTT CASSVFGTTNTDTQYF
NA NA TRBJ2-4 TRBV5-6 TGTGCCAGCAGCCTGGGCGGGTTTCAGTACTTC CASSLGGFQYF
TRBD1 NA TRBJ1-5 TRBV27 TGTGCCAGCAGTTCCGGCGCAGGGGGAATGGGTCAGCCCCAGCATTTT CASSSGAGGMGQPQHF
NA many TRBJ2-5 TRBV7-9 TGTGCCAGCAGCTCTCAGGGGTGGCAAGAGACCCAGTACTTC CASSSQGWQETQYF
TRBD2 few TRBJ2-1 TRBV4-2 TGTGCCAGCAGCCGCTGGACTAGCGGGGGAAACGTGGACAATGAGCAGTTCTTC CASSRWTSGGNVDNEQFF
NA many TRBJ2-5 TRBV7-8 TGTGCCAGCAGCTTTCATGCGGAGACCCAGTACTTC CASSFHAETQYF
TRBD2 many TRBJ2-7 TRBV20-1 TGCAGTGCTATAACTAGCGGGGGGGCCTACGAGCAGTACTTC CSAITSGGAYEQYF
NA many TRBJ2-2 TRBV6-2/TRBV6-3 TGTGCCAGCAGCTCCTTCTTATCGTCCACCGGGGAGCTGTTTTTT CASSSFLSSTGELFF
NA NA TRBJ2-7 TRBV29-1 TGCAGCGTTGAAGAGGGGTTTTCCTACGAGCAGTACTTC CSVEEGFSYEQYF
TRBD2 many TRBJ2-1 TRBV12-3/TRBV12-4 TGTGCCAGCAGTTTAGCACCGACTAGCGGGGGGCCTTCCTACAATGAGCAGTTCTTC CASSLAPTSGGPSYNEQFF
NA few TRBJ1-2 TRBV19 TGTGCCAGTTCCCGACCGGGCCGGGGCAGCTACACCTTC CASSRPGRGSYTF
TRBD1 few TRBJ1-2 TRBV4-1 TGCGCCAGCAGCCTCGAACCGCCGGGACAGGGATCCTATGGCTACACCTTC CASSLEPPGQGSYGYTF
NA NA TRBJ2-1 TRBV5-1 TGCGCCAGCAGCTTGGCCGCGGGTTTCGGCGGGCAGTTCTTC CASSLAAGFGGQFF
NA few TRBJ2-5 TRBV4-1 TGCGCCAGCAGCCAAGATGGGGGAGCGGCCCAGTACTTC CASSQDGGAAQYF
NA NA TRBJ2-7 TRBV19 TGTGCCAGTACCCGCCGGGGTGGATACGAGCAGTACTTC CASTRRGGYEQYF
NA NA TRBJ2-2 TRBV14 TGTGCCAGCAGCCAAGTTCCGGGCTCGAACACCGGGGAGCTGTTTTTT CASSQVPGSNTGELFF
NA few TRBJ1-4 TRBV25-1 TGTGCCAGCAGGTCTGCGGGTAGTGAAAAACTGTTTTTT CASRSAGSEKLFF
NA NA TRBJ2-5 TRBV27 TGTGCCAGCACACTGCGGGAGACCCAGTACTTC CASTLRETQYF
NA NA TRBJ2-2 TRBV4-1 TGCGCCAGCAGCCAAGATGGGAGACAGAAGAACACCGGGGAGCTGTTTTTT CASSQDGRQKNTGELFF
NA many TRBJ2-7 TRBV12-3/TRBV12-4 TGTGCCAGCAGAGGGGGTACGGGCCCCAACGAGCAGTACTTC CASRGGTGPNEQYF
NA many TRBJ2-3 TRBV7-9 TGTGCCAGCAGCTTAGATGGTCGGGGGAGACCCGATACGCAGTATTTT CASSLDGRGRPDTQYF